What follows are 8 T cell receptor beta chains derived from one specimen sequenced in a study of identical twins. TCRdb itself ran the 5' RACE reads through MiXCR, one entry per CDR3 protein. Among around 1.7 million distinct CDR3 sequences listed, about 32% were seen once. Sequencing used cord blood. The receptors were sampled from a newborn girl in good health.

This clonotype was counted at least ten times. This CDR3 is CASRRTSVKQETQYF. CDR3 in DNA: TGTGCCAGCAGGCGGACTAGCGTAAAACAAGAGACCCAGTACTTC. V is TRBV11-2 and J is TRBJ2-5; 9 nucleotides line up with TRBD2. The length of the CDR3 is 15 residues. Unmatched junction bases numbered 7, after V lost 6 bases and J lost 2 bases. Per the germline V gene, CDR1 is SGHAT and CDR2 is FQNNGV.

The chain joins TRBV20-1 to TRBJ2-4, with 7 bases that match TRBD1. The J call could be wrong; TRBJ2-7 is a better fit for the DNA end. The CDR3 is 12 amino acids. The germline V gene has CDR1 DFQATT and CDR2 SNEGSKA (reference sequence). CDR3 nucleotides: TGCAGTGCCCCCGCCAGGGGGTACGAGCAGTACTTC. It codes for CSAPARGYEQYF.

The CDR3 DNA is TGCAGTGCTAGCCCAGGGAGAGACTATGGCTACACCTTC. It specifies CSASPGRDYGYTF. This rearrangement joins TRBV20-1 to TRBJ1-2; TRBD1 might be the D (5 bases). The CDR3 runs 13 residues. The ends were cut back, 3 bases at V and 3 bases at J, with 11 bases in the middle. Per germline, CDR1 DFQATT and CDR2 SNEGSKA (reference sequence).

This clonotype was recorded a few times. The chain recombines TRBV25-1 with TRBJ2-3, with TRBD2 identical over 11 bases. The J segment lost 10 bases and the V segment lost 1 base, leaving 7 bases of the junction unmatched. Per germline, CDR1 MGHDK and CDR2 SYGVNS. The CDR3 covers 15 residues. The CDR3 reads CASSEFGLAGGAQYF. As DNA, the CDR3 is TGTGCCAGCAGTGAATTTGGGCTAGCGGGAGGTGCGCAGTATTTT. The entire variable domain, with the rest obtained from reference TRBV25-1 and TRBJ2-3, is as follows: EADIYQTPRYLVIGTGKKITLECSQTMGHDKMYWYQQDPGMELHLIHYSYGVNSTEKGDLSSESTVSRIRTEHFPLTLESARPSHTSQYLCASSEFGLAGGAQYFGPGTRLTVL.

As DNA, the CDR3 is TGCAGTGCTAGACGGACAGGGAGCCGGGGCTACACCTTC. It yields the protein CSARRTGSRGYTF. The V and J genes are TRBV20-1 and TRBJ1-2, with 8 nucleotides matching TRBD1. V lost 2 bases and J lost 8; bases outside the gene matches: 7. The germline CDR1 and CDR2 sequences are DFQATT and SNEGSKA (reference sequence). The CDR3 loop spans 13 amino acids.

The chain carries TRBV24-1 and TRBJ2-1, with D perhaps TRBD2 (6 bases). Trimming pared 0 bases from V and 9 bases from J, leaving 11 bases between. This CDR3 has 14 residues. Germline assignment: CDR1 KGHDR and CDR2 SFDVKD. The CDR3 loop reads CATSDLGTLGEQFF. The CDR3 nucleotides are TGTGCCACCAGTGATTTGGGGACTTTGGGTGAGCAGTTCTTC.

This clonotype has more than one count but fewer than ten. The chain carries TRBV12-3 or TRBV12-4 and TRBJ2-2; maybe TRBD2 (6 bases). This CDR3 has 16 residues. Trimming removed 2 bases at V and 4 bases at J, with 14 bases between. The CDR3 is CASSLHPGVVTGELFF. CDR3 DNA: TGTGCCAGCAGTTTACACCCGGGAGTGGTCACCGGGGAGCTGTTTTTT.

This chain uses TRBV5-1 with TRBJ2-7; 8 bases agree with TRBD1. The length of the CDR3 is 14 residues. J lost 6 bases, V lost 3 bases, and 8 bases had no gene match. Germline V gene data show CDR1 as SGHRS and CDR2 as YFSETQ. The CDR3 DNA sequence: TGCGCCAGCAGCTCGTGGGACAGGCCTAGCGAGCAGTACTTC. Residues: CASSSWDRPSEQYF.